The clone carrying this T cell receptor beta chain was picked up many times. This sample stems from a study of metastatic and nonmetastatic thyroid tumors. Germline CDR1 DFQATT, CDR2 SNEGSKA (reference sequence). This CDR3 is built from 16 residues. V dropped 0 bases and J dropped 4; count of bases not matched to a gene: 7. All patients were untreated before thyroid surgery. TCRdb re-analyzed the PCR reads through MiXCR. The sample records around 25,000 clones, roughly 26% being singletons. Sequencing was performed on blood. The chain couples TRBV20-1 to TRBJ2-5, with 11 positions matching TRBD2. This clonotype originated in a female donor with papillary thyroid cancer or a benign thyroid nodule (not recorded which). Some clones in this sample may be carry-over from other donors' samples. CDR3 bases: TGCAGTGCTAGAGATACTAGCGGGAGTGACGCAGAGACCCAGTACTTC. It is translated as CSARDTSGSDAETQYF.